This TCR beta chain was retrieved from a study of cytomegalovirus exposure and HLA in healthy donors. The PCR contained 60 Vbeta and 13 Jbeta primers. Libraries were prepared by immunoSEQ multiplex PCR; TCRdb keeps only in-frame clonotypes and omits some of them. The sample yields about 100,000 clones, 81% seen once. Samples came from healthy bone marrow donors. CDR1 and CDR2 (germline): MNHEY, SVGAGI. The CDR3 consists of 14 residues. Trimming took 4 bases from V and 4 from J, leaving 8 bases between them. The sequenced material came from PBMCs. The chain has TRBV6-5 and TRBJ2-6, with a possible D match to TRBD1 (6 bases). This TCR came from a woman in her 70s in good health and CMV-seropositive. The chain's CDR3 is CASSWGPGANVLTF. In DNA form, the CDR3 reads TGTGCCAGCAGTTGGGGGCCCGGGGCCAACGTCCTGACTTTC.